This TCR beta chain was identified during a study of blood T cell repertoires in COVID-19. Study overall: From the United States, Italy and Spain came samples of acute and convalescent COVID-19. In each case, the material was cDNA or gDNA derived from T cells, B-cell-depleted T cells, or PBMCs.

This clone is a singleton in its sample. Germline CDR1 LNHDA, CDR2 SQIVND (reference sequence). This CDR3 spans 17 amino acids. With V trimmed by 3 bases and J by 7 bases, 14 bases remained unmatched. Original handling: Reference gene primer amplification in the assay estimated nucleated cell counts. Here immunoSEQ multiplex PCR was the method, and the copy in TCRdb shows in-frame clones only, minus some. Clone size and V and J calls were adopted from that table, with D and trimming inferred from the DNA. The sample carries roughly 69,000 clones, around 73% recorded once. Followed longitudinally, the Seattle patients had been enrolled during active infection.

The TCR was taken from a man aged 60-69 years with COVID-19, enrolled during active disease. The sample taken for sequencing was peripheral blood. The chain is built from TRBV19 and TRBJ1-2; 10 nucleotides align to TRBD1. CDR3 in DNA: TGTGCCAGTAGTATGCGCTACCGGGACAGGGGAATACTTGGCTACACCTTC. Its translation: CASSMRYRDRGILGYTF.